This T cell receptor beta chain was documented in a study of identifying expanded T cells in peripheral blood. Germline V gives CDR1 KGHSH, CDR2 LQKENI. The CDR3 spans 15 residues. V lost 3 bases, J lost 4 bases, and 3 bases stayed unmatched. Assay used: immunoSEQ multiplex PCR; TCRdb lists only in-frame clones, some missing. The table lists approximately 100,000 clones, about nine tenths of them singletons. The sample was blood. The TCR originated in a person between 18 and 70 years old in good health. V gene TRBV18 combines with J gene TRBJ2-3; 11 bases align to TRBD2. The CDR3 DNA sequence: TGTGCCAGCTCACCCGGGACTAGCGGCCCAGATACGCAGTATTTT. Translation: CASSPGTSGPDTQYF.